Shown below are 27 T cell receptor beta chains from a single sample sequenced in a study of cytomegalovirus exposure and HLA in healthy donors. The PCR used 60 Vbeta and 13 Jbeta primers. Repertoires were generated with immunoSEQ multiplex PCR, while TCRdb's copy carries only in-frame clones and drops some. This table lists around 140,000 clones. What was sequenced was PBMCs. The receptors stem from a male donor in good health and CMV-seronegative.

This rearrangement joins TRBV6-1 to TRBJ2-7; possible D gene TRBD1, 5 bases. Between the trimmed V and J ends, which lost 8 bases and 6 bases, there was a span of 14 bases. Germline V gene lookup returns CDR1 MNHNS and CDR2 SASEGT. The CDR3 consists of 12 residues. CDR3 protein: CASRQTGREQYF. CDR3 nucleotide sequence: TGTGCCAGCCGACAGACCGGGCGCGAGCAGTACTTC.

This chain connects TRBV5-6 to TRBJ2-2; 7 nucleotides line up with TRBD2. CDR1 is SGHDT, CDR2 YYEEEE, per germline. J lost 4 bases, V lost 5 bases, and 2 bases had no gene match. CDR3 size: 13 residues. The DNA of the CDR3 is TGTGCCAGCAGGGGGGAGGGCACCGGGGAGCTGTTTTTT. Protein sequence: CASRGEGTGELFF. Full variable domain (outside the CDR3, taken from reference TRBV5-6 and TRBJ2-2): DAGVTQSPTHLIKTRGQQVTLRCSPKSGHDTVSWYQQALGQGPQFIFQYYEEEERQRGNFPDRFSGHQFPNYSSELNVNALLLGDSALYLCASRGEGTGELFFGEGSRLTVL.

The chain has TRBV5-6 and TRBJ1-2; 8 bases fit TRBD1. Germline values: CDR1 SGHDT, CDR2 YYEEEE. Trimming removed 1 base from V and 5 bases from J; junction bases left unmatched: 13. The CDR3 has 17 amino acids. The CDR3 DNA is TGTGCCAGCAGCTTGTACAGGGGGAGTCCACCGCATTATGGCTACACCTTC. Its protein is CASSLYRGSPPHYGYTF.

The chain recombines TRBV2 with TRBJ1-2, with D hard to call. V gave up 1 base and J gave up 7 bases, with 16 bases separating them. CDR1 is SNHLY and CDR2 is FYNNEI in the germline V gene. This CDR3 has 15 amino acids. Here the CDR3 DNA reads TGTGCCAGCAGTGAAGTGGACTCCTCCGGCGCTGGCTACACCTTC. Encoded protein: CASSEVDSSGAGYTF. Based on the CDR3 plus reference TRBV2 and TRBJ1-2, the full variable domain is EPEVTQTPSHQVTQMGQEVILRCVPISNHLYFYWYRQILGQKVEFLVSFYNNEISEKSEIFDDQFSVERPDGSNFTLKIRSTKLEDSAMYFCASSEVDSSGAGYTFGSGTRLTVV.

CDR3: CAWSLPRLQGAAEQFF. DNA for the CDR3: TGTGCCTGGAGTTTACCTCGTTTACAGGGGGCGGCTGAGCAGTTCTTC. V is TRBV30 and J is TRBJ2-1; 9 bases agree with TRBD1. The V and J ends lost 2 bases and 9 bases, in that order; junction bases with no gene match: 14. The CDR3 is 16 amino acids. In germline, CDR1 is GTSNPN, CDR2 SVGIG (reference sequence).

This rearrangement joins TRBV4-3 to TRBJ1-2, with 8 positions matching TRBD1. The CDR3 extends over 14 amino acids. Trimming took 3 bases from V and 9 from J; bases not matched to a gene: 9. Germline lookup yields CDR1 LGHNA and CDR2 YSLEER. CDR3 loop: CASSQDRVGASYTF. CDR3 DNA: TGCGCCAGCAGCCAGGACAGGGTAGGGGCAAGCTACACCTTC.

The V and J genes are TRBV27 and TRBJ1-2; D remains ambiguous. CDR3 length: 14 amino acids. The V and J ends lost 2 bases and 8 bases respectively, with 15 bases between them. The germline V gene encodes CDR1 MNHEY and CDR2 SMNVEV (reference sequence). CDR3 coding DNA: TGTGCCAGCAGTTTACGATCGGAGGCGCGCGGCTACACCTTC. This encodes CASSLRSEARGYTF.

This sequence joins TRBV6-5 and TRBJ1-3; D perhaps matches TRBD1 (5 bases). Between the trimmed V and J ends, which lost 0 bases and 4 bases, there was a span of 10 bases. The CDR3 totals 15 residues. The germline gives CDR1 MNHEY, CDR2 SVGAGI. CDR3 DNA sequence: TGTGCCAGCAGTTACTCAGCGGGGGGAGGAAACACCATATATTTT. Translation: CASSYSAGGGNTIYF.

The chain employs TRBV7-8 and TRBJ1-1; unclear D gene. V gave up 4 bases and J gave up 1 base, with 7 bases separating them. Germline V gene sequence: CDR1 SGHVS, CDR2 FQNEAQ. There are 13 residues in the CDR3. In DNA form, the CDR3 reads TGTGCCAGCAGCTGGAACAGGAACACTGAAGCTTTCTTT. Residues: CASSWNRNTEAFF.

For the CDR3, the DNA is TGTGCCAGCAGTACCTTAGGGCAGGGGGACTATGGCTACACCTTC. The encoded protein is CASSTLGQGDYGYTF. The genes are TRBV6-5 and TRBJ1-2; 7 bases align to TRBD1. CDR3 length: 15 amino acids. CDR1 and CDR2 from the germline V gene are MNHEY and SVGAGI. After removal of 5 bases from V and 3 bases from J, the junction contained 9 bases not matched to a gene.

As for this clone: In the same sample, other DNA sequences code for this CDR3. The chain employs TRBV6-5 and TRBJ1-1; 9 nucleotides line up with TRBD1. The CDR3 extends over 12 amino acids. Germline-derived CDR1 and CDR2 are MNHEY and SVGAGI. V trimming: 5 bases; J trimming: 6 bases; junction bases outside the gene matches: 1. The CDR3 is CASSRQGAEAFF. CDR3 in DNA: TGTGCCAGCAGTCGACAGGGGGCTGAAGCTTTCTTT.

The rearrangement uses TRBV18 and TRBJ1-2; D call uncertain. V lost 3 bases and J 0 bases, leaving 11 bases between the germline ends. The germline V gene has CDR1 KGHSH and CDR2 LQKENI. The CDR3 covers 15 residues. The CDR3 sequence is CASSPLAAANYGYTF. DNA of the CDR3: TGTGCCAGCTCACCGTTGGCCGCGGCTAACTATGGCTACACCTTC.

This chain joins TRBV6-1 and TRBJ1-3; D unresolved. The V gene's germline CDR1 is MNHNS and CDR2 SASEGT. The CDR3 spans 15 residues. The V and J ends lost 6 bases and 2 bases respectively, with 14 bases between them. The CDR3 sequence is CASSNSALAGNTIYF. The CDR3 DNA sequence: TGTGCCAGCAGCAACTCAGCGTTGGCTGGAAACACCATATATTTT.

The chain has TRBV6-1 and TRBJ2-3, with 11 bases fitting TRBD2. Germline CDR1 is MNHNS and CDR2 is SASEGT. V shed 2 bases, J shed 0 bases, and the junction held 10 bases outside the gene matches. The CDR3 length is 19 residues. The CDR3 reads CASSEIDSGGASSTDTQYF. CDR3 DNA sequence: TGTGCCAGCAGTGAAATTGATAGCGGGGGGGCCTCTAGCACAGATACGCAGTATTTT.

This chain joins TRBV18 and TRBJ2-7; 8 bases are shared with TRBD1. The CDR3 loop spans 14 amino acids. V was pared by 0 bases and J by 6 bases, with 4 bases of the junction left unmatched. CDR1 is KGHSH and CDR2 is LQKENI in the germline V gene. The CDR3 sequence is CASSPPDRAGEQYF. CDR3 nucleotides: TGTGCCAGCTCACCACCGGACAGGGCAGGCGAGCAGTACTTC.

This chain links TRBV6-5 with TRBJ2-7, with a possible D match to TRBD2 (5 bases). The length of the CDR3 is 15 residues. V was cut by 0 bases and J by 2 bases, with 11 bases left in between. The V gene's germline CDR1 is MNHEY and CDR2 SVGAGI. CDR3 residues: CASSYSRAGAYEQYF. The CDR3 DNA sequence: TGTGCCAGCAGTTACTCGAGGGCCGGAGCCTACGAGCAGTACTTC.

V is TRBV6-5 and J is TRBJ1-2; D is possibly TRBD1 (6 bases). Trimming took off 4 bases at V and 4 bases at J, with 10 bases between the two ends. The germline V gene has CDR1 MNHEY and CDR2 SVGAGI. CDR3 size: 13 residues. CDR3 nucleotides: TGTGCCAGCAGTTTTACAGGGAGCTATGGCTACACCTTC. It is translated as CASSFTGSYGYTF.

The chain combines TRBV4-3 with TRBJ2-7; the D gene is possibly TRBD1 (5 bases). Between the trimmed V and J ends, which lost 9 bases and 3 bases, there was a span of 18 bases. This CDR3 has 14 amino acids. Looked up from germline, CDR1 is LGHNA and CDR2 is YSLEER. In DNA, the CDR3 is TGCGCCAGTGGGTATAAGGGGAATGGCTACGAGCAGTACTTC. Translating it yields CASGYKGNGYEQYF.

The V and J genes are TRBV7-6 and TRBJ1-3; the D gene is possibly TRBD1 (6 bases). V was trimmed by 5 bases and J by 7 bases, leaving 18 bases between them. The CDR3 is made up of 15 amino acids. Germline CDR1 is SGHVS and CDR2 is FNYEAQ. The chain's CDR3 is CASSKTGPPGNTIYF. CDR3 sequence (DNA): TGTGCCAGCAGCAAAACAGGGCCTCCCGGGAACACCATATATTTT.

V is TRBV11-2 and J is TRBJ2-3; D call uncertain. In germline, CDR1 is SGHAT, CDR2 FQNNGV. The ends were cut back, 1 base at V and 5 bases at J, with 4 bases in the middle. The CDR3 sequence is 12 residues long. CDR3 sequence reads: CASSLVVDTQYF. The CDR3 DNA reads as TGTGCCAGCAGCTTAGTAGTAGATACGCAGTATTTT.

The chain uses TRBV30 and TRBJ2-3, with TRBD2 matching over 14 bases. Germline values: CDR1 GTSNPN, CDR2 SVGIG (reference sequence). V shed 5 bases and J 4 bases; nucleotides not matched to a gene: 5. This CDR3 comprises 15 residues. The CDR3 nucleotides are TGTGCCTGGGGCCCGGGACTAGCGGGAGCAGATACGCAGTATTTT. Amino acids: CAWGPGLAGADTQYF.

The chain links TRBV30 to TRBJ2-1, with a possible D match to TRBD2 (5 bases). V was shortened by 2 bases and J by 5 bases, with 7 bases between the two germline ends. CDR3 length: 12 amino acids. Germline loops: CDR1 GTSNPN, CDR2 SVGIG (reference sequence). The CDR3 sequence: CAWSFGNNEQFF. The CDR3, as DNA: TGTGCCTGGAGTTTCGGGAACAATGAGCAGTTCTTC.

The V and J genes are TRBV19 and TRBJ2-7, with D tentatively TRBD1 (6 bases). The CDR3 contains 15 residues. CDR1 and CDR2 (germline): LNHDA, SQIVND (reference sequence). Trimming stripped 5 bases from V and 7 bases from J, with 21 bases between. CDR3 nucleotide sequence: TGTGCCAGTAGTTCAACCGGGACACCCATTAGTGAGCAGTACTTC. Protein sequence: CASSSTGTPISEQYF. Filled out from reference TRBV19 and TRBJ2-7, the complete variable domain reads DGGITQSPKYLFRKEGQNVTLSCEQNLNHDAMYWYRQDPGQGLRLIYYSQIVNDFQKGDIAEGYSVSREKKESFPLTVTSAQKNPTAFYLCASSSTGTPISEQYFGPGTRLTVT.

The chain joins TRBV19 to TRBJ1-2, with a tentative D call TRBD1 (5 bases). Germline V gives CDR1 LNHDA, CDR2 SQIVND (reference sequence). The CDR3 length is 15 residues. Between the trimmed V and J ends, which lost 0 bases and 6 bases, there was a span of 14 bases. In nucleotides, the CDR3 is TGTGCCAGTAGTATAGACATGGACACATCTAATGGCTACACCTTC. This translates into CASSIDMDTSNGYTF.

The gene calls are TRBV6-1 and TRBJ2-7; 11 bases fit TRBD2. The CDR3 extends over 15 amino acids. After removal of 7 bases from V and 2 bases from J, the junction contained 7 bases not matched to a gene. CDR1 is MNHNS, CDR2 SASEGT, per germline. DNA for the CDR3: TGTGCCAGCAACCTGCGGGGACTAGCGGCCTACGAGCAGTACTTC. It encodes CASNLRGLAAYEQYF.

The rearrangement uses TRBV4-3 and TRBJ2-1; 10 bases map to TRBD2. Trimming cost V 1 base and J 8 bases; bases outside gene matches: 8. The CDR3 runs 16 residues. From germline, CDR1 is LGHNA and CDR2 YSLEER. CDR3: CASSQGRGLASYEQFF. The CDR3 DNA sequence: TGCGCCAGCAGCCAAGGACGGGGACTAGCGTCATATGAGCAGTTCTTC.

The J gene is TRBJ1-1, the V gene TRBV5-1; 8 nucleotides align to TRBD1. V was clipped by 1 base and J by 1 base; unmatched bases: 6. Germline lookup yields CDR1 SGHRS and CDR2 YFSETQ. The CDR3 length is 16 residues. The CDR3 region is CASSLLQGAKNTEAFF. The CDR3 nucleotides read TGCGCCAGCAGCTTGTTGCAGGGGGCAAAGAACACTGAAGCTTTCTTT. Complete variable domain (other parts from reference TRBV5-1 and TRBJ1-1): KAGVTQTPRYLIKTRGQQVTLSCSPISGHRSVSWYQQTPGQGLQFLFEYFSETQRNKGNFPGRFSGRQFSNSRSEMNVSTLELGDSALYLCASSLLQGAKNTEAFFGQGTRLTVV.